The 11 T cell receptor beta chains in this list originate from one sample, sequenced in a study of T-cell memory formation after mild COVID-19. TCRdb independently ran MiXCR on the 5' RACE reads; one entry per CDR3 protein. There are more than 200,000 distinct CDR3 sequences in the sample; less than 20% occur only once, and roughly 3.6% lies in the top ten. The sample was PBMCs or a T cell subset sorted from them (not recorded which). The origin of the receptors is a man between 18 and 35 years old who had mild COVID-19 (a few samples of this study predate the infection). Cell type and time point are not known.

The rearrangement uses TRBV2 and TRBJ1-4, with 9 bases that match TRBD1. Germline-derived CDR1 and CDR2 are SNHLY and FYNNEI. The V and J ends lost 3 bases and 8 bases, in that order; junction bases with no gene match: 4. The CDR3 is made up of 14 amino acids. The chain's CDR3 is CASSDGTGNEKLFF. The CDR3 region has the DNA TGTGCCAGCAGTGACGGGACAGGGAACGAAAAACTGTTTTTT.

V usage is TRBV20-1 and J usage is TRBJ2-2; D might be TRBD2 (6 bases). The CDR3 covers 16 residues. Germline loops: CDR1 DFQATT, CDR2 SNEGSKA (reference sequence). With 0 bases removed from V and 0 bases from J, the gap between germline ends came to 11 bases. CDR3 in amino acids: CSARDGGRANTGELFF. CDR3 bases: TGCAGTGCTAGAGATGGAGGGCGTGCGAACACCGGGGAGCTGTTTTTT.

CDR3: CASSAGRAGTNNEQFF. The CDR3 DNA sequence: TGTGCCAGCAGCGCCGGTCGCGCCGGGACAAATAATGAGCAGTTCTTC. The chain joins TRBV5-4 to TRBJ2-1; tentative D call: TRBD1 (6 bases). The germline V gene encodes CDR1 SGHNT and CDR2 YYREEE (reference sequence). The V gene lost 4 bases and the J gene lost 7 bases, with 21 bases spanning the gap. The CDR3 runs to 16 residues.

CDR3 protein: CSASRSQGRGNIQYF. CDR3 nucleotide sequence: TGCAGTGCTAGCCGCTCCCAGGGTAGAGGAAACATTCAGTACTTC. The J gene is TRBJ2-4, the V gene TRBV20-1; D may be TRBD1 (5 bases). Trimming removed 3 bases from V and 6 bases from J, with 18 bases in between. The CDR3 runs 15 residues. The germline gives CDR1 DFQATT, CDR2 SNEGSKA (reference sequence).

This clonotype was observed many times. This rearrangement joins TRBV20-1 to TRBJ2-3, with 7 bases matching TRBD1. CDR1 is DFQATT and CDR2 is SNEGSKA in the germline V gene (reference sequence). The CDR3 is made up of 15 amino acids. With V trimmed by 0 bases and J by 6 bases, 9 bases remained unmatched. The CDR3 DNA sequence: TGCAGTGCTAGAGAGGAGGAGACAGGGCGGGATACGCAGTATTTT. Its protein is CSAREEETGRDTQYF.

This clonotype was picked up a small number of times. The V call is TRBV7-6, the J call TRBJ1-5, with a possible D match to TRBD1 (6 bases). Trimming took 4 bases from V and 2 from J, leaving 12 bases between them. The CDR3 runs 15 residues. Germline CDR1 is SGHVS and CDR2 is FNYEAQ. DNA for the CDR3: TGTGCCAGCAGCTCTGGGACACTGGGCAATCAGCCCCAGCATTTT. It codes for CASSSGTLGNQPQHF.

This clonotype turned up a few times. The chain has TRBV12-3 or TRBV12-4 and TRBJ1-4; 7 bases are a match to TRBD1. The CDR3 is 15 amino acids. After removal of 6 bases from V and 8 bases from J, the junction contained 12 bases not matched to a gene. The CDR3 spells CASRAEGTAREKLFF. The CDR3 bases are TGTGCCAGCAGGGCCGAGGGGACAGCCCGCGAAAAACTGTTTTTT.

The chain uses TRBV6-1 and TRBJ2-1; no firm D call. The CDR3 contains 12 residues. The germline V gene has CDR1 MNHNS and CDR2 SASEGT. Trimming left V 1 base short and J 6 bases short, with 4 bases between. CDR3 sequence (DNA): TGTGCCAGCAGTGAAGTTTCCAATGAGCAGTTCTTC. Its protein product is CASSEVSNEQFF.

This clonotype was detected many times. The chain is built from TRBV2 and TRBJ1-5; D ambiguous. The CDR3 consists of 13 residues. Trimming removed 8 bases at V and 1 base at J, with 9 bases between. Germline V gene lookup returns CDR1 SNHLY and CDR2 FYNNEI. The CDR3: CASGPGSNQPQHF. CDR3 sequence (DNA): TGTGCCAGCGGTCCGGGGAGCAATCAGCCCCAGCATTTT.

This chain uses TRBV7-2 with TRBJ1-5; D ambiguous. There are 13 residues in the CDR3. Germline values: CDR1 SGHTA, CDR2 FQGNSA. V was shortened by 5 bases and J by 0 bases, with 5 bases between the two germline ends. The CDR3 here is CASSPYSNQPQHF. The CDR3 nucleotides read TGTGCCAGCAGCCCTTATAGCAATCAGCCCCAGCATTTT.

This clonotype showed up just a few times. V usage is TRBV6-5 and J usage is TRBJ2-7, with TRBD1 matching over 8 bases. The J segment lost 8 bases and the V segment lost 0 bases, leaving 3 bases of the junction unmatched. Germline V lookup: CDR1 MNHEY, CDR2 SVGAGI. The CDR3 spans 13 residues. In DNA, the CDR3 is TGTGCCAGCAGTTACTCGGACAGGGCCAAGCAGTACTTC. Its translation: CASSYSDRAKQYF.